The entry below describes one T cell receptor (beta chain). Its antigen remains unknown. The source of the sample is a study of cytomegalovirus exposure and HLA in healthy donors. Study-wide findings and caveats: In the 120 validation repertoires, a later analysis found that first-cohort TCR clusters tended to co-occur.

The germline V gene encodes CDR1 MNHEY and CDR2 SMNVEV (reference sequence). J was trimmed by 2 bases and V by 2 bases; bases with no gene match: 2. This CDR3 contains 15 residues. Only in-frame clones appear in the TCRdb table, and some are missing; sequencing was by immunoSEQ multiplex PCR. The sample contains 260,000 or so clones, about 90% of which appear only once. The TCR sequence derives from a woman in her 30s in good health and CMV-seronegative. The sample was PBMCs. V and J are TRBV27 and TRBJ2-7, with 11 bases aligning to TRBD2. CDR3 DNA: TGTGCCAGCAGTTTAGGGACTAGCGGACCCTACGAGCAGTACTTC. Protein: CASSLGTSGPYEQYF.